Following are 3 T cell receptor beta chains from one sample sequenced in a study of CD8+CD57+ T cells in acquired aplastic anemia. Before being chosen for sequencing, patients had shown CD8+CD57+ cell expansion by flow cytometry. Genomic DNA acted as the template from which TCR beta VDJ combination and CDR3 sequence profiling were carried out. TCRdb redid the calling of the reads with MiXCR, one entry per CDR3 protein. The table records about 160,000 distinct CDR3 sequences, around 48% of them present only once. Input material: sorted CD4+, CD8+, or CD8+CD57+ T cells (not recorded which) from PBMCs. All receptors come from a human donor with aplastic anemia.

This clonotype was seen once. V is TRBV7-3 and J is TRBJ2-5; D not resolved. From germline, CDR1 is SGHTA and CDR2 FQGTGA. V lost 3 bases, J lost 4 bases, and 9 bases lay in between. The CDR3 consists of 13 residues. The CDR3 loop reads CASSFGPGETQYF. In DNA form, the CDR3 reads TGTGCCAGCAGCTTCGGACCCGGAGAGACCCAGTACTTC.

CDR3 loop: CASSEGRGLQETQYF. The CDR3 coding sequence is TGTGCCAGCAGTGAAGGCAGGGGGCTGCAAGAGACCCAGTACTTC. The chain has TRBV2 and TRBJ2-5; 8 positions agree with TRBD1. This CDR3 is 15 amino acids long. Germline assignment: CDR1 SNHLY and CDR2 FYNNEI. Germline trimming cut 1 base from V and 2 bases from J; bases unmatched to any gene: 3.

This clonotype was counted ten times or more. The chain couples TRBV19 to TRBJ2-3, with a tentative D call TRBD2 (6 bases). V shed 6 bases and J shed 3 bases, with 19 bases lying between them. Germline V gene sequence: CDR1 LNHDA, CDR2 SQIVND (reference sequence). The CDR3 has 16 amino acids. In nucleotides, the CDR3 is TGTGCCAGTAGAGGGCGAGGCGGGACTTGGACAGATACGCAGTATTTT. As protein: CASRGRGGTWTDTQYF.